The 10 T cell receptor beta chains in this list originate from one sample, sequenced in a study of T cell responses to AZD1222 COVID-19 vaccine. The method was immunoSEQ multiplex PCR; TCRdb's version includes in-frame clones alone and lacks a portion of them. The data show about 130,000 clones, with roughly 93% seen just once and 1% to 1.4% held by the top ten. The sample was peripheral blood, taken 28 days after the second AZD1222 dose. The source is an adult who received the AZD1222 COVID-19 vaccine.

The chain recombines TRBV5-1 with TRBJ2-1; D perhaps matches TRBD1 (6 bases). The CDR3 has 15 residues. Deletions cut 0 bases from V and 3 bases from J, with 10 bases between. CDR1 and CDR2 (germline): SGHRS, YFSETQ. The CDR3 DNA sequence: TGCGCCAGCAGCTTGGTCAGGGGAGACTACAATGAGCAGTTCTTC. This translates into CASSLVRGDYNEQFF.

This chain connects TRBV19 to TRBJ2-1; 12 nucleotides line up with TRBD2. J lost 4 bases, V lost 4 bases, and 5 bases had no gene match. CDR3 size: 16 residues. From germline, CDR1 is LNHDA and CDR2 SQIVND (reference sequence). CDR3 loop: CASSTLGLAGYNEQFF. DNA for the CDR3: TGTGCCAGTAGTACCCTAGGACTAGCGGGATACAATGAGCAGTTCTTC.

The rearrangement joins TRBV2 to TRBJ1-2; the D is unclear. This CDR3 spans 14 amino acids. Trimming removed 3 bases at V and 1 base at J, with 9 bases between. Germline loops: CDR1 SNHLY, CDR2 FYNNEI. The DNA of the CDR3 is TGTGCCAGCAGTGAGTGGACCCGTAACTATGGCTACACCTTC. Residues: CASSEWTRNYGYTF.

The chain combines TRBV4-1 with TRBJ2-1, with D possibly TRBD1 on 5 matching bases. V lost 0 bases and J lost 9, with 9 bases in between. Germline CDR1 reads MGHRA; CDR2 reads YSYEKL. The CDR3 contains 13 residues. The CDR3 region is CASSQDQQGEQFF. The CDR3 bases are TGCGCCAGCAGCCAAGACCAGCAGGGTGAGCAGTTCTTC.

The rearrangement joins TRBV15 to TRBJ2-3, with no clear D. There are 13 residues in the CDR3. The V end was cut by 5 bases, the J end by 0 bases, with 6 bases between. Germline assignment: CDR1 LNHNV and CDR2 YYDKDF (reference sequence). The CDR3 coding sequence is TGTGCCACCAGCTTAGACAGCACAGATACGCAGTATTTT. Residues: CATSLDSTDTQYF. The full variable domain, in which reference TRBV15 and TRBJ2-3 provide the parts outside the CDR3, is DAMVIQNPRYQVTQFGKPVTLSCSQTLNHNVMYWYQQKSSQAPKLLFHYYDKDFNNEADTPDNFQSRRPNTSFCFLDIRSPGLGDTAMYLCATSLDSTDTQYFGPGTRLTVL.

The chain employs TRBV9 and TRBJ2-7; 10 nucleotides match TRBD2. The V segment lost 0 bases and the J segment 2 bases; nucleotides outside the gene matches: 8. The V gene's germline CDR1 is SGDLS and CDR2 YYNGEE. The CDR3 is 17 amino acids. The CDR3 protein is CASSVAAVLAGAYEQYF. The DNA for the CDR3 is TGTGCCAGCAGCGTAGCTGCTGTTCTAGCGGGAGCCTACGAGCAGTACTTC. The whole variable domain, remainder taken from reference TRBV9 and TRBJ2-7, is DSGVTQTPKHLITATGQRVTLRCSPRSGDLSVYWYQQSLDQGLQFLIQYYNGEERAKGNILERFSAQQFPDLHSELNLSSLELGDSALYFCASSVAAVLAGAYEQYFGPGTRLTVT.

V usage is TRBV7-3 and J usage is TRBJ2-1; 9 nucleotides align to TRBD1. Looked up from germline, CDR1 is SGHTA and CDR2 is FQGTGA. The CDR3 is 13 residues long. V gave up 4 bases and J gave up 7 bases; unmatched junction bases: 2. CDR3 loop: CASSWGTGNEQFF. The CDR3 region has the DNA TGTGCCAGCAGCTGGGGGACAGGGAATGAGCAGTTCTTC. The full variable domain, completed using reference TRBV7-3 and TRBJ2-1, is GAGVSQTPSNKVTEKGKYVELRCDPISGHTALYWYRQSLGQGPEFLIYFQGTGAADDSGLPNDRFFAVRPEGSVSTLKIQRTERGDSAVYLCASSWGTGNEQFFGPGTRLTVL.

The rearrangement joins TRBV3-1 (or the pseudogene TRBV3-2) to TRBJ2-3, with TRBD2 matching 7 bases. The V gene end was trimmed by 1 base and the J gene end by 6 bases; junction bases not matched to a gene: 7. Per germline, CDR1 LGHDT and CDR2 YNNKEL (reference sequence). The CDR3 totals 15 residues. The CDR3 sequence: CASSQVAGRADTQYF. The CDR3 DNA sequence: TGTGCCAGCAGCCAAGTGGCAGGGAGGGCTGATACGCAGTATTTT.

The V gene is TRBV5-8, the J gene TRBJ1-2; unclear D gene. Trimming removed 0 bases at V and 4 bases at J, with 13 bases between. The CDR3 runs 15 residues. The germline CDR1 and CDR2 sequences are SGHTS and YDEGEE. In DNA, the CDR3 is TGTGCCAGCAGCTTGGGTCCTACTTCGGGCTATGGCTACACCTTC. This sequence encodes CASSLGPTSGYGYTF.

V usage is TRBV19 and J usage is TRBJ1-5; no definite D call. V lost 7 bases, J lost 6 bases, and 16 bases lay in between. The CDR3 spans 14 residues. Germline V lookup: CDR1 LNHDA, CDR2 SQIVND (reference sequence). In DNA, the CDR3 is TGTGCCAGTATCAAGGGAGTAGCGGGTCAGCCCCAGCATTTT. Translating it yields CASIKGVAGQPQHF.